The entry below describes one T cell receptor beta chain. Trimming removed 0 bases at V and 7 bases at J, with 13 bases between. This CDR3 has 15 amino acids. CDR1 and CDR2 from the germline V gene are LGHDT and YNNKEL (reference sequence). The data stem from a study of blood T cell repertoires in COVID-19. Study background: The United States, Italy and Spain were the sources of the acute and convalescent COVID-19 samples.

Membership in each cohort depended on participant-reported clinical history. Study processing details: Scientists estimated how many nucleated cells there were by amplifying reference gene primers. Method: immunoSEQ multiplex PCR; TCRdb's copy keeps in-frame clones and lacks some. Clonal size and the V and J genes are those of that table, whereas D and trimming came from the DNA. Here the sample spans fewer than 200,000 clones, 84% being singletons. The sequence was obtained from a man aged 45-60 years who had recovered from COVID-19. This rearrangement joins TRBV3-1 (or the pseudogene TRBV3-2) to TRBJ2-1; D possibly corresponds to TRBD1 (5 bases). The sample comprised PBMCs or T cells enriched from blood (not recorded which). The CDR3 here is CASSQDLDSINEQFF. As DNA, the CDR3 is TGTGCCAGCAGCCAAGATCTAGACAGTATAAATGAGCAGTTCTTC.